This T cell receptor beta chain was found in a study of beta chain features in type 1 diabetes. Germline assignment: CDR1 KGHSH and CDR2 LQKENI. V lost 3 bases to trimming and J lost 3 bases; unmatched junction nucleotides: 3. This CDR3 contains 14 residues. Study observations and caveats: For Type 1 diabetes patients, all four CD4+ subsets carried TCRB CDR3s that were moderately but significantly shorter.

The sequenced template was cDNA made from the entire isolated RNA. Generated by immunoSEQ multiplex PCR, the TCRdb table keeps only in-frame clones and is missing some. The repertoire includes around 150,000 clones, about 8.1% of them detected once, and 0.45% to 0.6% sits in the top ten. To note about this clone: The antigen remains undetermined.

The gene calls are TRBV18 and TRBJ2-7; 9 nucleotides agree with TRBD1. The TCR was taken from a woman aged 18-35 years with type 1 diabetes. The specimen was central memory CD4+ T cells from blood. CDR3 sequence: CASSPKTGGYEQYF. The DNA of the CDR3 is TGTGCCAGCTCACCGAAGACAGGGGGCTACGAGCAGTACTTC.